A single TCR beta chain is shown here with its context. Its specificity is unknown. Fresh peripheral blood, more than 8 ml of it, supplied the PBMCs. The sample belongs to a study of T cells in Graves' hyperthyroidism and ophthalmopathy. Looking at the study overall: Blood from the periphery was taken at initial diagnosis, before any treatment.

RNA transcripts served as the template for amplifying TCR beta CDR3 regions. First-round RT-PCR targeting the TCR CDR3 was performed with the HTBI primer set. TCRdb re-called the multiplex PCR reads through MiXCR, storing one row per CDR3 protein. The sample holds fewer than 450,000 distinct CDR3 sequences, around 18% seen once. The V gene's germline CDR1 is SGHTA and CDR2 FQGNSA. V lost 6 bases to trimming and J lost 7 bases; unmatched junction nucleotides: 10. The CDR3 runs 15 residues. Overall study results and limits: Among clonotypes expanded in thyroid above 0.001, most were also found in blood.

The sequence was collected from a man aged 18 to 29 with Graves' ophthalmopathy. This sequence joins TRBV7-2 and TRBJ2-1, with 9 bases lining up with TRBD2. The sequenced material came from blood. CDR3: CASSASGGPFNEQFF. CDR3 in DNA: TGTGCCAGCAGTGCGAGCGGGGGGCCTTTTAATGAGCAGTTCTTC.